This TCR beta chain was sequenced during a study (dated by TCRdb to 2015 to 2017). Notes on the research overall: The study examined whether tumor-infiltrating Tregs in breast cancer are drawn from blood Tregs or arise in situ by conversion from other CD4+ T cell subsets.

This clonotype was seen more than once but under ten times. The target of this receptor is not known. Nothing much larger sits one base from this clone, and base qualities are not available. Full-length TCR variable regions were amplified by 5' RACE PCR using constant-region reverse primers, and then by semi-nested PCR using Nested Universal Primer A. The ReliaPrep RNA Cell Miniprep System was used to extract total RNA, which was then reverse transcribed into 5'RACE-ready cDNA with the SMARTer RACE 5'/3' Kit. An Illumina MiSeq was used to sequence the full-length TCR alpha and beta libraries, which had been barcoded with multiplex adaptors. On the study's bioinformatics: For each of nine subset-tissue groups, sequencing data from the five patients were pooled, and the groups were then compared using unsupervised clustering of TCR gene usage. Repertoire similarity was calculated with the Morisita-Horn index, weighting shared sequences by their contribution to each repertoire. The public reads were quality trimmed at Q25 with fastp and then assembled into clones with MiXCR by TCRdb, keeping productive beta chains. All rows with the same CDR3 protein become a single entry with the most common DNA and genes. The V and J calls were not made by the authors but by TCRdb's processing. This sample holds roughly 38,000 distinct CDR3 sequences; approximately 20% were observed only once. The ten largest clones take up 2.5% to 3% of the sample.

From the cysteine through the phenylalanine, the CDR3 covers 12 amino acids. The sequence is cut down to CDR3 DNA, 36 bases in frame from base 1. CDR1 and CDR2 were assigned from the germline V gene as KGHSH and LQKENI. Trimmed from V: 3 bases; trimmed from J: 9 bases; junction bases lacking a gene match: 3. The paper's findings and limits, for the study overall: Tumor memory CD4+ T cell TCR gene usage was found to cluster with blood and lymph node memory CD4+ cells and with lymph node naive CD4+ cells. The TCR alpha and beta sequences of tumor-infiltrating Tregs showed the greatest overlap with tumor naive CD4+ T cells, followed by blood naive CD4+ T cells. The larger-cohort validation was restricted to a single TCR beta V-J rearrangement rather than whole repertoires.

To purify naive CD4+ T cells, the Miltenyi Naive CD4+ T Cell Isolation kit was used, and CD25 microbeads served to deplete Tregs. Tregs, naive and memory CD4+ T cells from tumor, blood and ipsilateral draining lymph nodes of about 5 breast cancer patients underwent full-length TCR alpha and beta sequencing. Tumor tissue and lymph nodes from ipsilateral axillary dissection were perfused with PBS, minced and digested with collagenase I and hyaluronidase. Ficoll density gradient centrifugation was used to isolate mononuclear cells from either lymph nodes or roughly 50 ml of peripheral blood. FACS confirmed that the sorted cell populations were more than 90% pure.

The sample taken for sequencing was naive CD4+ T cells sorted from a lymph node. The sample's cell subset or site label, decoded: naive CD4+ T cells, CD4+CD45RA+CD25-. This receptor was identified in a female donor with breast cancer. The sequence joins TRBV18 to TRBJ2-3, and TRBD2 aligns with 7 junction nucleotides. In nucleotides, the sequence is TGTGCCAGCTCACCCGAGCGGGGCACGCAGTATTTT. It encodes CASSPERGTQYF.